This T cell receptor beta chain was obtained from a study of blood T cell repertoires in COVID-19. TCRdb's table, derived via immunoSEQ multiplex PCR, lists solely in-frame clones and lacks some. The sample includes some 340,000 clones, roughly nine tenths of them seen just once. What was sequenced was PBMCs or T cells enriched from blood (not recorded which). The sequence came from a woman in her twenties or thirties who had been exposed to COVID-19.

CDR3 nucleotide sequence: TGTGCCAGCAGCTTAGTTTCCCAGGGCCCCAATCAGCCCCAGCATTTT. It translates to CASSLVSQGPNQPQHF. The chain is built from TRBV7-2 and TRBJ1-5; TRBD1 might be the D (5 bases). V shed 1 base and J shed 3 bases, with 13 bases lying between them. This CDR3 contains 16 residues. CDR1 is SGHTA, CDR2 FQGNSA, per germline.